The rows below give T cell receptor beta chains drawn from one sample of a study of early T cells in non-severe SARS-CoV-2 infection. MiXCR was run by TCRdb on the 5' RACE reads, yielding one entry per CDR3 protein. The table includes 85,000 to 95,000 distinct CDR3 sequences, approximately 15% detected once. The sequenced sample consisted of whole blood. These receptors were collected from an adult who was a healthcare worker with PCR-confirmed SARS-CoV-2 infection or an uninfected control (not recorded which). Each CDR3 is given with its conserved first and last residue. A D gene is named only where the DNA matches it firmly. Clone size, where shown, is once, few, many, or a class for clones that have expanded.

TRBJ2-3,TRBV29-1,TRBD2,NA,TGCAGCGTTGAGACGGCGGGGGAAAACACAGATACGCAGTATTTT,CSVETAGENTDTQYF
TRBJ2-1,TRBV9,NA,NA,TGTGCCAGCAGCGCACAGGGCCATGAGCAGTTCTTC,CASSAQGHEQFF
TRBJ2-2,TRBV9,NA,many,TGTGCCAGCAGCGTAGGGACGGCGAACACCGGGGAGCTGTTTTTT,CASSVGTANTGELFF
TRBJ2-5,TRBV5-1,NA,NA,TGCGCCAGCAGCTCGGGCCAAGAGACCCAGTACTTC,CASSSGQETQYF
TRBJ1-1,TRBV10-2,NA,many,TGCGCCAGTTGCGTGGGACGCGGGGCTGAAGCTTTCTTT,CASCVGRGAEAFF
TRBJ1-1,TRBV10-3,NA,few,TGTGCCATCAGTGAGTCGAGTCCGGGGGCTACGTCTGAAGCTTTCTTT,CAISESSPGATSEAFF
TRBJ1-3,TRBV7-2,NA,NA,TGTGCCAGCAGCTTCACCGCAGGGGACACCATATATTTT,CASSFTAGDTIYF
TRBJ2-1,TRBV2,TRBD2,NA,TGTGCCAGCATGGTAGCGGGGGGCTACAATGAGCAGTTCTTC,CASMVAGGYNEQFF
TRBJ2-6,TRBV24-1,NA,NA,TGTGCCACCAGCGTCGGGGCCGGGGCCAACGTCCTGACTTTC,CATSVGAGANVLTF
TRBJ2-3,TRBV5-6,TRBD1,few,TGTGCCAGCAGCTTGGATGGGACAGCATCGGGAGATACGCAGTATTTT,CASSLDGTASGDTQYF
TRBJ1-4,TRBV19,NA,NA,TGTGCCAGTACCACGGGTGAAAAACTGTTTTTT,CASTTGEKLFF
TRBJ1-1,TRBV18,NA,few,TGTGCCAGCTCACCCACAAACACTGAAGCTTTCTTT,CASSPTNTEAFF
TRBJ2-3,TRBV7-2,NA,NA,TGTGCCAGCAGCTTACTCGGGGGCGGCACAGATACGCAGTATTTT,CASSLLGGGTDTQYF
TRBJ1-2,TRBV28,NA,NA,TGTGCCAGCACTCGGGGAGGGGCTAACTATGGCTACACCTTC,CASTRGGANYGYTF
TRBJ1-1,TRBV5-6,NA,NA,TGTGCCAGCAGCTCAGGGCAGGGGCTGGGCACTGAAGCTTTCTTT,CASSSGQGLGTEAFF
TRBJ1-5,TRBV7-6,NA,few,TGTGCCAGCAGCTCCGGGACGGATGTGAGGCAGCCCCAGCATTTT,CASSSGTDVRQPQHF
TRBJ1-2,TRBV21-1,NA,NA,TGTGCCAGCAGCAAAGGCCTAGGGACAGGGGCGTATGGCTACACCTTC,CASSKGLGTGAYGYTF
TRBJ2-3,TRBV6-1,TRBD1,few,TGTGCCAGCGCCGGACAGGGTCATTCAGATACGCAGTATTTT,CASAGQGHSDTQYF
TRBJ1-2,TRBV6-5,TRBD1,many,TGTGCCAGCGGGGACAGTAACTATGGCTACACCTTC,CASGDSNYGYTF
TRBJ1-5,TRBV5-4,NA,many,TGTGCCAGCAGCTTGGATGTAGGGGCTCAGCCCCAGCATTTT,CASSLDVGAQPQHF
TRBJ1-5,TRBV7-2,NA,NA,TGTGCCAGCAGCCAGTGGGGGTATAGCAATCAGCCCCAGCATTTT,CASSQWGYSNQPQHF
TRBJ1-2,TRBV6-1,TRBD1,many,TGTGCCAGCACGACAGGGGGGGACAGGGGACGCTATGGCTACACCTTC,CASTTGGDRGRYGYTF
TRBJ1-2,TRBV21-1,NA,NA,TGTGCCAGACCTAAGCCCCCTAACTATGGCTACACCTTC,CARPKPPNYGYTF
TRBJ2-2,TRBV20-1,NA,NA,TGCAGTGCCCAAAGATCGGCGGGGAGCCCCGGGGAGCTGTTTTTT,CSAQRSAGSPGELFF
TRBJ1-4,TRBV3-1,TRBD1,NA,TGTGCCAGCAGCCAGACAGGGGGGTATAATGAAAAACTGTTTTTT,CASSQTGGYNEKLFF
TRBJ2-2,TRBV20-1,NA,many,TGCAGTGCCCGAGACGGGGCTATCACCGGGGAGCTGTTTTTT,CSARDGAITGELFF
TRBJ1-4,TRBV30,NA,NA,TGTGCCTGGAGTACCGGGAACGGTAATGAAAAACTGTTTTTT,CAWSTGNGNEKLFF
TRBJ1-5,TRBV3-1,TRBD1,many,TGTGCCAGCAGCGGGACAGGGGGAAATCAGCCCCAGCATTTT,CASSGTGGNQPQHF
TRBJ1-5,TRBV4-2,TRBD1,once,TGTGCCAGCAGCCCGGACAGGGGAGGGTACAATCAGCCCCAGCATTTT,CASSPDRGGYNQPQHF
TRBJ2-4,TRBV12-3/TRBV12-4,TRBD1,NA,TGTGCCAGCAGTATACCGGGACAGGGTGTAGTCAAAAACATTCAGTACTTC,CASSIPGQGVVKNIQYF
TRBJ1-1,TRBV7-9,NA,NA,TGTGCCAGCAGCTCAAGACAGACGAACACTGAAGCTTTCTTT,CASSSRQTNTEAFF
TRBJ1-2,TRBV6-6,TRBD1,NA,TGTGCCAGCAGACGACAGGGAGATTTAGATGGCTACACCTTC,CASRRQGDLDGYTF
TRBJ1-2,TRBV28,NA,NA,TGTGCCAGCAGTTCATATGATCTAGGGGTTTCTGGCTACACCTTC,CASSSYDLGVSGYTF
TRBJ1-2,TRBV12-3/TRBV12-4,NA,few,TGTGCCAGCAGTTTTAACTATGGCTACACCTTC,CASSFNYGYTF
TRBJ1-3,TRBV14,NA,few,TGTGCCAGCAGCCATGGAAACACCATATATTTT,CASSHGNTIYF
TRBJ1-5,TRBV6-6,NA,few,TGTGCCAGCAATGGGGGAGGCAGCAATCAGCCCCAGCATTTT,CASNGGGSNQPQHF
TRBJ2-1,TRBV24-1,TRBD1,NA,TGTGCCACCAGTGACGGGACAGGGGGCAAAGGCGATGAGCAGTTCTTC,CATSDGTGGKGDEQFF
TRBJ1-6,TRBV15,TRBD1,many,TGTGCCACCAGAGATACAGGGGGCCTCTTCAATTCACCCCTCCACTTT,CATRDTGGLFNSPLHF
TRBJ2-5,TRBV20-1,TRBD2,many,TGCAGTGCTAGTTGGCGGGAGGAGACCCAGTACTTC,CSASWREETQYF
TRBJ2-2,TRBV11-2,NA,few,TGTGCCAGCAGCTTAGGGGCCCAGGATGGCGGGGAGCTGTTTTTT,CASSLGAQDGGELFF